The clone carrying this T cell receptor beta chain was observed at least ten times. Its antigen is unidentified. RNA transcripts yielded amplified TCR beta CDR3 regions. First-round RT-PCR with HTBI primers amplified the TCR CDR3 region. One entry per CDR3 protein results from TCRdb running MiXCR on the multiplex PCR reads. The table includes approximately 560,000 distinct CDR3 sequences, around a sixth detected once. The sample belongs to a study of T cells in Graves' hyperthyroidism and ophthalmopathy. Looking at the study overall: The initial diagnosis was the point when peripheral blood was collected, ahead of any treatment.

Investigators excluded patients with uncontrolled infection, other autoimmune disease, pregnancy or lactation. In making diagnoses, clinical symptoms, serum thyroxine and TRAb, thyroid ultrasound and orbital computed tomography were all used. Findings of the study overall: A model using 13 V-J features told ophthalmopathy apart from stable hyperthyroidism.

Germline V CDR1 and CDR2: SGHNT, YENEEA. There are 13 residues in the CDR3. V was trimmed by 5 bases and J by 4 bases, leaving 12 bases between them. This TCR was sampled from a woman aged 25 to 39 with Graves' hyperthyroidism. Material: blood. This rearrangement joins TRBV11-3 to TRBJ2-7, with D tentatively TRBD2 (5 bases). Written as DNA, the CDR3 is TGTGCCAGCAGCCTTCGCCCGGGATACGAGCAGTACTTC. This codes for CASSLRPGYEQYF.